The 5 T cell receptor beta chains below all came from one sample that was sequenced in a study of HIV-infected patients and healthy controls (dated by TCRdb to between 2012 and 2015). The method was 5' RACE. Instrument used: Illumina MiSeq. Roughly 510 ng RNA was reverse transcribed with SuperScript III using primers against the alpha and beta constant regions. Separate libraries for the alpha and beta chains were generated through chain-specific third strand synthesis that incorporated multiplexing indices. TCRdb ran its own pipeline on the public reads, namely fastp trimming at Q25 and MiXCR clone calling, and kept in-frame beta chains. All rows with the same CDR3 protein become a single entry with the most common DNA and genes. The sample has some 15,000 distinct CDR3 sequences on record, just under 9.5% of them singletons. Clones ranked in the top ten supply 4.5% to 5.5% of the sample. Whole blood was used without fractionating the cells, so the repertoire represented all peripheral T cells without sorting.

Sample: blood. These receptors were collected from an adult in good health.

This clonotype is labeled as medium-sized. The chain employs TRBV9 and TRBJ1-4, with D possibly matching TRBD1 (5 bases). Trimming left V 0 bases short and J 5 bases short, with 11 bases between. Germline lookup yields CDR1 SGDLS and CDR2 YYNGEE. The CDR3 runs to 15 residues. In DNA, the CDR3 is TGTGCCAGCAGCGTAGATGGATACAGGAATGAAAAACTGTTTTTT. The encoded protein is CASSVDGYRNEKLFF.

The chain joins TRBV5-6 to TRBJ1-1, with 11 bases matching TRBD1. V gave up 3 bases and J gave up 8 bases; unmatched junction bases: 6. Germline V lookup: CDR1 SGHDT, CDR2 YYEEEE. The CDR3 contains 14 residues. The CDR3 DNA reads TGTGCCAGCAGCTCGGGACAGGGGGGGTCCGAAGCTTTCTTT. Translated: CASSSGQGGSEAFF.

This clonotype was recorded a few times. The gene calls are TRBV7-8 and TRBJ2-6, with unresolved D. This CDR3 region has 17 residues. V shed 2 bases and J shed 0 bases, with 11 bases lying between them. Germline V CDR1 and CDR2: SGHVS, FQNEAQ. The CDR3, as DNA: TGTGCCAGCAGCTTAATTGTTGAAGTCTCTGGGGCCAACGTCCTGACTTTC. Protein product: CASSLIVEVSGANVLTF.

V gene TRBV7-8 combines with J gene TRBJ2-1, with TRBD1 identical over 9 bases. In germline, CDR1 is SGHVS, CDR2 FQNEAQ. There are 15 residues in the CDR3. The V and J ends lost 6 bases and 7 bases, in that order; junction bases with no gene match: 10. CDR3 DNA sequence: TGTGCCAGCAGACATACCGGGACAGGGTTAAATGAGCAGTTCTTC. It codes for CASRHTGTGLNEQFF.

The sample holds many counts of this clonotype. The V call is TRBV28, the J call TRBJ2-2; D is uncertain. V gave up 5 bases and J gave up 1 base, with 17 bases separating them. The CDR3 has 17 residues. The germline CDR1 and CDR2 sequences are MDHEN and SYDVKM. CDR3 nucleotides: TGTGCCAGCAGTCCCGCTCCCCCGACGAAGAACACCGGGGAGCTGTTTTTT. Protein product: CASSPAPPTKNTGELFF. The entire variable domain, with the rest obtained from reference TRBV28 and TRBJ2-2, is as follows: DVKVTQSSRYLVKRTGEKVFLECVQDMDHENMFWYRQDPGLGLRLIYFSYDVKMKEKGDIPEGYSVSREKKERFSLILESASTNQTSMYLCASSPAPPTKNTGELFFGEGSRLTVL.